This TCR beta chain appears in the sequencing data of a study of blood T cell repertoires in COVID-19. Study information: The study drew acute and convalescent COVID-19 samples from the United States, Italy and Spain. PBMCs, B-cell-depleted T cells, or T cells were the source of the cDNA or gDNA that made up the material.

In the original analysis: Using reference gene primer amplification, nucleated cell counts were estimated. Clones were sequenced by immunoSEQ multiplex PCR, and TCRdb holds only the in-frame ones, with some missing. That table gives V, J and clone size, and the DNA gave D and trimming. The sample has around 220,000 clones, roughly 87% seen once. This CDR3 has 15 residues. V trimming: 2 bases; J trimming: 4 bases; junction bases outside the gene matches: 6. Germline CDR1 and CDR2: SGHRS and YFSETQ. The chain has TRBV5-1 and TRBJ1-1, with 9 bases aligning to TRBD1. Sequencing input: peripheral blood. This TCR was recovered from a man aged 40-49 years with active or convalescent COVID-19. CDR3 protein: CASSLQGAGSTEAFF. The CDR3 region has the DNA TGCGCCAGCAGCTTACAGGGGGCAGGTAGCACTGAAGCTTTCTTT.